The clone carrying this TCR beta chain was seen a few times. Its specificity is not known. Reverse transcription of all isolated RNA meant that expressed TCRB transcripts were sequenced. Using immunoSEQ multiplex PCR, the repertoire was profiled, and TCRdb retains in-frame clones only, with some absent. Among nearly 700,000 clones listed, roughly 12% were seen once. Every participating donor gave one draw, a heparinised blood sample averaging about 100 mL. The data were taken from a study of beta chain features in type 1 diabetes. Across the study: Healthy donors, compared against patients, showed similar age, gender and cell yields.

CDR1 and CDR2 from the germline V gene are WNHNN and SYGVQD (reference sequence). With V trimmed by 6 bases and J by 10 bases, 7 bases remained unmatched. The CDR3 has 15 amino acids. Study-wide points: A possible short-template PCR bias applies equally to patients and controls. For Type 1 diabetes patients, all four CD4+ subsets carried TCRB CDR3s that were moderately but significantly shorter. When cDNA is sequenced, cells with high TCR expression could be over-represented.

This clonotype was sampled from a man younger than 35 with type 1 diabetes. The rearrangement links TRBV10-1 to TRBJ1-6, with 12 positions matching TRBD1. Sequenced: naive CD4+ T cells from blood. The CDR3 sequence is CASSAGTGGQSPLHF. The CDR3 region has the DNA TGCGCCAGCAGCGCCGGGACAGGGGGCCAATCACCCCTCCACTTT.